These 30 T cell receptor beta chains were sequenced from one sample in a study of T-cell reconstitution after alpha-beta-depleted transplantation in children. The library targeted TCRbeta and was prepared with unique molecular identifiers. Each CDR3 protein is one row after TCRdb ran MiXCR on the PCR reads. The sample includes approximately 650,000 distinct CDR3 sequences, approximately 14% of them seen just once. The material sequenced was PBMCs, taken before TCRalphabeta/CD19-depleted stem cell transplant. The origin of the receptors is a girl aged 2 to 10 with congenital amegakaryocytic thrombocytopenia, due to receive a stem cell transplant.

This clonotype was counted only a few times. The rearrangement uses TRBV5-1 and TRBJ2-5; 10 nucleotides line up with TRBD1. This CDR3 has 15 amino acids. With V trimmed by 4 bases and J by 5 bases, 8 bases remained unmatched. CDR1 is SGHRS, CDR2 YFSETQ, per germline. The CDR3 region is CASSAAGTGAETQYF. CDR3 nucleotides: TGCGCCAGCAGCGCTGCCGGGACAGGGGCCGAGACCCAGTACTTC.

This clonotype appeared a few times. V and J are TRBV5-1 and TRBJ2-1; 14 nucleotides align to TRBD2. This CDR3 region has 21 residues. Germline CDR1 SGHRS, CDR2 YFSETQ. V trimming: 4 bases; J trimming: 4 bases; junction bases outside the gene matches: 19. CDR3 coding DNA: TGCGCCAGCAGCCCTCAGCCGGGACTAGCGGGAGTAGGGAGTAGGTACAATGAGCAGTTCTTC. This encodes CASSPQPGLAGVGSRYNEQFF.

The table lists this clonotype with many counts. The chain is built from TRBV24-1 and TRBJ2-1, with D hard to call. There are 13 residues in the CDR3. Looked up from germline, CDR1 is KGHDR and CDR2 is SFDVKD. Between the trimmed V and J ends, which lost 5 bases and 8 bases, there was a span of 12 bases. The CDR3 here is CATSGPLGHEQFF. CDR3 DNA sequence: TGTGCCACCAGTGGACCCCTTGGCCATGAGCAGTTCTTC.

A few counts support this clonotype. The J gene is TRBJ2-2, the V gene TRBV28, with D perhaps TRBD2 (6 bases). This CDR3 has 16 amino acids. CDR1 is MDHEN and CDR2 is SYDVKM in the germline V gene. V gave up 5 bases and J gave up 5 bases, with 18 bases separating them. CDR3 protein: CASSLPTGSMTGELFF. The CDR3 nucleotides read TGTGCCAGCAGTCTCCCTACCGGGAGTATGACCGGGGAGCTGTTTTTT.

This clonotype has just a few counts. This sequence joins TRBV5-1 and TRBJ2-1, with TRBD2 matching 9 bases. Trimming removed 0 bases from V and 8 bases from J; junction bases left unmatched: 12. Germline lookup yields CDR1 SGHRS and CDR2 YFSETQ. The CDR3 is 17 amino acids. The CDR3 is CASSLVASGAPNDEQFF. The CDR3, as DNA: TGCGCCAGCAGCTTGGTAGCTAGCGGGGCCCCTAACGATGAGCAGTTCTTC. Full variable domain (remainder filled in from reference TRBV5-1 and TRBJ2-1): KAGVTQTPRYLIKTRGQQVTLSCSPISGHRSVSWYQQTPGQGLQFLFEYFSETQRNKGNFPGRFSGRQFSNSRSEMNVSTLELGDSALYLCASSLVASGAPNDEQFFGPGTRLTVL.

This clonotype was detected many times. This rearrangement joins TRBV20-1 to TRBJ2-3; the D is unclear. This CDR3 contains 17 residues. Between the trimmed V and J ends, which lost 0 bases and 2 bases, there was a span of 18 bases. Germline CDR1 reads DFQATT; CDR2 reads SNEGSKA (reference sequence). CDR3 nucleotides: TGCAGTGCTAGAGATCTCGCTGCAGCCTTAACCACAGATACGCAGTATTTT. It specifies CSARDLAAALTTDTQYF.

The rearrangement links TRBV3-1 to TRBJ2-2; the D is unclear. CDR3 length equals 13 residues. Between the trimmed V and J ends, which lost 6 bases and 5 bases, there was a span of 10 bases. CDR1 and CDR2 from the germline V gene are LGHDT and YNNKEL (reference sequence). In nucleotides, the CDR3 is TGTGCCAGCAGAAACCGGTGGACCGGGGAGCTGTTTTTT. Its protein product is CASRNRWTGELFF.

This clonotype was detected ten times or more. V gene TRBV20-1 combines with J gene TRBJ2-1; weak D call: TRBD2 (6 bases). V dropped 0 bases and J dropped 6 bases, with 12 bases sitting between them. This CDR3 contains 14 residues. In germline, CDR1 is DFQATT, CDR2 SNEGSKA (reference sequence). The chain's CDR3 is CSAREGGGFNEQFF. The CDR3 bases are TGCAGTGCTAGAGAGGGCGGAGGGTTCAATGAGCAGTTCTTC.

This clonotype was observed a few times. The rearrangement uses TRBV6-1 and TRBJ2-5, with 8 bases that match TRBD2. Trimming at V came to 5 bases and at J to 5 bases, leaving 13 bases not matched to a gene. Per the germline V gene, CDR1 is MNHNS and CDR2 is SASEGT. This CDR3 contains 16 residues. The CDR3 here is CASSPQPWTSRETQYF. CDR3 bases: TGTGCCAGCAGTCCCCAACCTTGGACTAGCAGGGAGACCCAGTACTTC.

This clonotype was found many times. The CDR3 spells CASSLVTAVSEQFF. In nucleotides, the CDR3 is TGTGCCAGCAGCTTAGTGACCGCAGTCAGTGAGCAGTTCTTC. The rearrangement uses TRBV7-9 and TRBJ2-1; D is undetermined. Germline loops: CDR1 SEHNR, CDR2 FQNEAQ (reference sequence). Trimming stripped 1 base from V and 9 bases from J, with 13 bases between. The CDR3 runs to 14 residues.

This clonotype was seen a handful of times. V is TRBV15 and J is TRBJ2-1, with 9 bases lining up with TRBD2. There are 16 residues in the CDR3. Unmatched junction bases numbered 13, after V lost 5 bases and J lost 8 bases. From germline, CDR1 is LNHNV and CDR2 YYDKDF (reference sequence). The CDR3 bases are TGTGCCACCAGCGGAGGACCTAGCGGGAAGTTCTATGAGCAGTTCTTC. It encodes CATSGGPSGKFYEQFF.

In its sample, this clonotype was seen a few times. The V call is TRBV3-1, the J call TRBJ2-3; D possibly corresponds to TRBD2 (5 bases). The length of the CDR3 is 14 residues. Trimming removed 1 base at V and 4 bases at J, with 9 bases between. CDR1 and CDR2 (germline): LGHDT, YNNKEL (reference sequence). Here the CDR3 DNA reads TGTGCCAGCAGCCAAGGGACTCGCTCAGATACGCAGTATTTT. Translation: CASSQGTRSDTQYF.

The sample holds many counts of this clonotype. The V call is TRBV7-8, the J call TRBJ2-2; 8 bases align to TRBD2. The ends lost 7 bases at V and 5 bases at J; junction bases unmatched: 18. This CDR3 spans 18 amino acids. Germline loops: CDR1 SGHVS, CDR2 FQNEAQ. CDR3 loop: CASTPGLEFGIRTGELFF. CDR3 DNA sequence: TGTGCCAGCACCCCGGGACTAGAATTTGGTATTAGAACCGGGGAGCTGTTTTTT.

This clonotype was counted ten times or more. The CDR3 nucleotides are TGTGCCAGCAGTGAATTAGAGCTTAGGGGTTACAATGAGCAGTTCTTC. Its translation is CASSELELRGYNEQFF. J is TRBJ2-1 and V is TRBV12-3 or TRBV12-4; D possibly corresponds to TRBD1 (5 bases). The CDR3 totals 16 residues. V lost 5 bases and J lost 4, with 18 bases in between.

This clonotype was counted many times. The gene calls are TRBV12-3 or TRBV12-4 and TRBJ2-1; the match to TRBD2 covers 13 bases. The CDR3 runs 16 residues. Unmatched junction bases numbered 3, after V lost 4 bases and J lost 3 bases. CDR3 loop: CASSSWTSGSYNEQFF. The CDR3 DNA follows: TGTGCCAGCAGTTCTTGGACTAGCGGGAGCTACAATGAGCAGTTCTTC.

This chain connects TRBV12-3 or TRBV12-4 to TRBJ2-1, with 12 bases identical to TRBD2. Trimming took 5 bases from V and 4 from J; bases not matched to a gene: 6. The CDR3 loop spans 16 amino acids. CDR3 protein: CASSTLAGGQYNEQFF. CDR3 bases: TGTGCCAGCAGTACGCTAGCGGGAGGGCAGTACAATGAGCAGTTCTTC.

The chain uses TRBV12-3 or TRBV12-4 and TRBJ1-4; tentative D call: TRBD1 (5 bases). The CDR3 contains 13 residues. V was trimmed by 3 bases and J by 10 bases, leaving 12 bases between them. The CDR3 DNA reads TGTGCCAGCAGTTTTGCAGGGCGGGCAAAACTGTTTTTT. Amino acids: CASSFAGRAKLFF.

This clonotype appeared a few times. The gene calls are TRBV18 and TRBJ2-2; no definite D call. V was cut by 0 bases and J by 4 bases, with 12 bases left in between. The germline V gene has CDR1 KGHSH and CDR2 LQKENI. The CDR3 totals 16 residues. This CDR3 is CASSPPSQRATGELFF. Written as DNA, the CDR3 is TGTGCCAGCTCACCACCGTCTCAAAGGGCCACCGGGGAGCTGTTTTTT.

There are a few counts of this clonotype. This chain connects TRBV20-1 to TRBJ2-1; possibly TRBD1 for D (5 bases). The CDR3 has 12 amino acids. The ends were cut back, 6 bases at V and 9 bases at J, with 15 bases in the middle. The V gene's germline CDR1 is DFQATT and CDR2 SNEGSKA (reference sequence). Here the CDR3 reads CSATSFQGEQFF. The CDR3 nucleotides read TGCAGTGCGACGTCCTTTCAGGGTGAGCAGTTCTTC.

The V and J genes are TRBV3-1 and TRBJ1-3, with D unclear. Germline lookup yields CDR1 LGHDT and CDR2 YNNKEL (reference sequence). The CDR3 is made up of 14 amino acids. Deletions cut 4 bases from V and 3 bases from J, with 10 bases between. CDR3 protein: CASSPPPVGNTIYF. The DNA for the CDR3 is TGTGCCAGCAGCCCCCCCCCAGTTGGAAACACCATATATTTT.

The genes are TRBV7-9 and TRBJ2-1, with D possibly matching TRBD1 (6 bases). The CDR3 extends over 15 amino acids. Trimming cost V 5 bases and J 6 bases, with 17 bases left between them. CDR1 and CDR2 (germline): SEHNR, FQNEAQ (reference sequence). This chain's CDR3 is CASSPPQGLGNEQFF. For the CDR3, the DNA is TGTGCCAGCAGCCCCCCGCAGGGGCTAGGCAATGAGCAGTTCTTC. The entire variable domain, with the rest obtained from reference TRBV7-9 and TRBJ2-1, is as follows: DTGVSQNPRHKITKRGQNVTFRCDPISEHNRLYWYRQTLGQGPEFLTYFQNEAQLEKSRLLSDRFSAERPKGSFSTLEIQRTEQGDSAMYLCASSPPQGLGNEQFFGPGTRLTVL.

This clonotype was seen at least ten times. The chain uses TRBV6-1 and TRBJ2-7; D gene unclear. Trimming took 4 bases from V and 3 from J, leaving 7 bases between them. Germline V gene sequence: CDR1 MNHNS, CDR2 SASEGT. The CDR3 is 12 residues long. CDR3 nucleotide sequence: TGTGCCAGCAGTGTAGCCTACTACGAGCAGTACTTC. Translation gives CASSVAYYEQYF.

This clonotype was observed a handful of times. The V call is TRBV20-1, the J call TRBJ2-3, with D tentatively TRBD2 (5 bases). Germline V gives CDR1 DFQATT, CDR2 SNEGSKA (reference sequence). The CDR3 is 15 amino acids. V lost 5 bases to trimming and J lost 0 bases, with 15 bases between them. The CDR3 reads CSAYPTRTSTDTQYF. CDR3 nucleotides: TGCAGTGCTTACCCCACTAGGACTAGCACAGATACGCAGTATTTT.

This clonotype has just a few counts. The chain combines TRBV5-1 with TRBJ1-2; D is unresolved. Trimming removed 6 bases from V and 2 bases from J, with 14 bases in between. From germline, CDR1 is SGHRS and CDR2 YFSETQ. The CDR3 has 14 amino acids. DNA for the CDR3: TGCGCCAGCAAAAGGATTCCAGCGAACTATGGCTACACCTTC. Translation: CASKRIPANYGYTF. The entire variable domain, with the rest obtained from reference TRBV5-1 and TRBJ1-2, is as follows: KAGVTQTPRYLIKTRGQQVTLSCSPISGHRSVSWYQQTPGQGLQFLFEYFSETQRNKGNFPGRFSGRQFSNSRSEMNVSTLELGDSALYLCASKRIPANYGYTFGSGTRLTVV.

This chain uses TRBV20-1 with TRBJ2-7; 14 bases agree with TRBD2. V dropped 5 bases and J dropped 3; count of bases not matched to a gene: 3. The CDR3 extends over 14 amino acids. CDR1 and CDR2 from the germline V gene are DFQATT and SNEGSKA (reference sequence). CDR3 bases: TGCAGTGCTGGGGGGACTAGCGGGAGCTACGAGCAGTACTTC. Residues: CSAGGTSGSYEQYF.

This chain uses TRBV30 with TRBJ2-4; 8 bases are shared with TRBD1. Germline values: CDR1 GTSNPN, CDR2 SVGIG (reference sequence). The trim removed 2 bases at V and 3 bases at J, leaving 9 bases unmatched. CDR3 size: 16 residues. CDR3 sequence (DNA): TGTGCCTGGAGTCCGACAGGGGAGACGGGCAAAAACATTCAGTACTTC. The encoded protein is CAWSPTGETGKNIQYF.

Turning to this clonotype: The germline gene is not matched at one end of the junction; a read error may be the cause. This sequence joins TRBV5-1 and TRBJ2-1, with TRBD1 matching over 7 bases. Looked up from germline, CDR1 is SGHRS and CDR2 is YFSETQ. The length of the CDR3 is 16 residues. The CDR3 loop is CASSLEPGTAYNEQFF. For the CDR3, the DNA is TGCGCCAGCAGCTTAGAACCCGGGACAGCGTACAATGAACAGTTCTTC.

In this sample, this clonotype turned up a few times. The CDR3 DNA follows: TGTGCCAGCAGTCCCCTTTCCGACGGACCCTACAATGAGCAGTTCTTC. Encoded protein: CASSPLSDGPYNEQFF. The chain is built from TRBV12-3 or TRBV12-4 and TRBJ2-1, with D unresolved. This CDR3 comprises 16 residues. Trimming stripped 5 bases from V and 2 bases from J, with 16 bases between.

The genes are TRBV20-1 and TRBJ2-2; D remains ambiguous. This CDR3 contains 15 residues. V dropped 5 bases and J dropped 4 bases, with 17 bases sitting between them. CDR1 and CDR2 (germline): DFQATT, SNEGSKA (reference sequence). The CDR3 DNA reads TGCAGTGCTTCCCCTTTGGTTCGCGGCACCGGGGAGCTGTTTTTT. Translating it yields CSASPLVRGTGELFF.

This clonotype was recorded at least ten times. The chain carries TRBV20-1 and TRBJ1-5, with 8 nucleotides matching TRBD1. The CDR3 spans 12 residues. The germline V gene has CDR1 DFQATT and CDR2 SNEGSKA (reference sequence). The CDR3 DNA follows: TGCAGCGCACGGACAGGGAATCAGCCCCAGCATTTT. This codes for CSARTGNQPQHF.